This T cell receptor beta chain derives from a study of blood T cell repertoires in COVID-19. The CDR3 runs 18 residues. Germline V gene lookup returns CDR1 MGHRA and CDR2 YSYEKL. Germline trimming cut 1 base from V and 5 bases from J; bases unmatched to any gene: 14. Generated by immunoSEQ multiplex PCR, the TCRdb table keeps only in-frame clones and is missing some. The sample lists about 530,000 clones, about 88% occurring once. This chain connects TRBV4-1 to TRBJ2-5; TRBD1 matches 9 bases. Sequenced sample: peripheral blood. The receptor comes from a woman aged 50 to 60 with COVID-19, enrolled during active disease. The CDR3 DNA follows: TGCGCCAGCAGCCAAGTCGGGACAGGGAGACCTGTTGGGGAGACCCAGTACTTC. Protein sequence: CASSQVGTGRPVGETQYF.